One and the same sample provided the 23 T cell receptor beta chains below, sequenced in a study of cytomegalovirus exposure and HLA in healthy donors. PCR amplification relied on 60 Vbeta primers (plus 13 Jbeta primers). Generated by immunoSEQ multiplex PCR, the TCRdb table keeps only in-frame clones and is missing some. The sample holds 210,000 or so clones, more than 75% seen once. Material: PBMCs. The source is a man under 40 in good health and CMV-seronegative.

This chain links TRBV9 with TRBJ1-2; 7 bases align to TRBD1. The CDR3 has 15 amino acids. CDR1 and CDR2 from the germline V gene are SGDLS and YYNGEE. V gave up 4 bases and J gave up 2 bases; unmatched junction bases: 8. The CDR3 DNA is TGTGCCAGCAGCCCGGGACAGCCCCTAAACTATGGCTACACCTTC. This gives the protein CASSPGQPLNYGYTF.

V and J are TRBV7-9 and TRBJ2-1; the D gene is possibly TRBD2 (5 bases). Looked up from germline, CDR1 is SEHNR and CDR2 is FQNEAQ (reference sequence). This CDR3 region has 15 residues. Trimming shortened V by 1 base and J by 3 bases, and 10 bases separated the two germline ends. CDR3 sequence: CASSLGRTIYNEQFF. The CDR3 nucleotides are TGTGCCAGCAGCTTAGGGAGGACCATCTACAATGAGCAGTTCTTC.

The rearrangement uses TRBV6-1 and TRBJ1-3, with D hard to call. V was cut by 4 bases and J by 2 bases, with 9 bases left in between. CDR1 and CDR2 from the germline V gene are MNHNS and SASEGT. The CDR3 spans 14 residues. The chain's CDR3 is CASSVERAGNTIYF. In DNA form, the CDR3 reads TGTGCCAGCAGTGTAGAGAGGGCTGGAAACACCATATATTTT.

This chain connects TRBV7-2 to TRBJ2-5; TRBD1 aligns across 8 bases. There are 12 residues in the CDR3. Germline CDR1 reads SGHTA; CDR2 reads FQGNSA. The trim removed 7 bases at V and 3 bases at J, leaving 1 base unmatched. The CDR3 region is CASNRGEETQYF. The CDR3 DNA reads TGTGCCAGCAACAGGGGGGAAGAGACCCAGTACTTC.

The chain carries TRBV10-1 and TRBJ2-2; no clear D. CDR3 length: 12 amino acids. Trimming took 3 bases from V and 5 from J, leaving 4 bases between them. The germline V gene encodes CDR1 WNHNN and CDR2 SYGVQD (reference sequence). The CDR3 bases are TGCGCCAGCAGTGAAGCGACCGGGGAGCTGTTTTTT. Protein sequence: CASSEATGELFF.

This chain connects TRBV6-1 to TRBJ1-1, with D perhaps matching TRBD1 (6 bases). This CDR3 spans 16 amino acids. The germline V and J ends were trimmed by 3 bases and 5 bases, with 19 bases remaining between them. Germline CDR1 reads MNHNS; CDR2 reads SASEGT. CDR3 bases: TGTGCCAGCAGTGAGTCTTTCTCCAGGGGCGGGACTGAAGCTTTCTTT. Its translation is CASSESFSRGGTEAFF.

The CDR3 DNA sequence: TGTGCCAGCAACCTTAGACCAGACAGGGAGAGGCAAGAGACCCAGTACTTC. This gives the protein CASNLRPDRERQETQYF. The chain combines TRBV21-1 with TRBJ2-5; the listed D gene, TRBD1, was not tested against the DNA. TRBV21-1 is listed as a pseudogene. The length of the CDR3 is 17 residues.

In its sample, this clone was seen once. V usage is TRBV9 and J usage is TRBJ1-2, with 11 bases that match TRBD1. The CDR3 covers 14 residues. Germline CDR1 SGDLS, CDR2 YYNGEE. V was clipped by 2 bases and J by 8 bases; unmatched bases: 5. CDR3: CASSVGQGVGGYTF. CDR3 DNA: TGTGCCAGCAGCGTGGGACAGGGGGTGGGAGGCTACACCTTC.

The chain combines TRBV29-1 with TRBJ1-1; 8 bases align to TRBD1. The CDR3 contains 14 residues. In germline, CDR1 is SQVTM, CDR2 ANQGSEA. Trimming cost V 6 bases and J 1 base; bases outside gene matches: 7. The CDR3 DNA reads as TGCAGCGTCGCCCCGGGGACAGGGAACACTGAAGCTTTCTTT. It specifies CSVAPGTGNTEAFF. Complete variable domain (other parts from reference TRBV29-1 and TRBJ1-1): SAVISQKPSRDICQRGTSLTIQCQVDSQVTMMFWYRQQPGQSLTLIATANQGSEATYESGFVIDKFPISRPNLTFSTLTVSNMSPEDSSIYLCSVAPGTGNTEAFFGQGTRLTVV.

The V gene is TRBV11-2, the J gene TRBJ1-4; TRBD1 aligns across 7 bases. There are 11 residues in the CDR3. Germline CDR1 reads SGHAT; CDR2 reads FQNNGV. Germline trimming cut 4 bases from V and 13 bases from J; bases unmatched to any gene: 3. The chain's CDR3 is CASSSSGGLFF. The DNA for the CDR3 is TGTGCCAGCAGCTCCTCAGGGGGACTGTTTTTT.

The CDR3 is CASSRDRLTYNEQFF. The CDR3 DNA reads TGTGCCAGCAGCCGAGACAGATTAACCTACAATGAGCAGTTCTTC. The V call is TRBV27, the J call TRBJ2-1; maybe TRBD1 (5 bases). This CDR3 is built from 15 residues. V lost 6 bases, J lost 2 bases, and 14 bases lay in between. Germline V CDR1 and CDR2: MNHEY, SMNVEV (reference sequence).

Regarding this clone: The junction does not match germline at one end; this may be a read error. The chain uses TRBV19 and TRBJ1-2; perhaps TRBD1 as D (6 bases). Germline CDR1 is LNHDA and CDR2 is SQIVND (reference sequence). The CDR3 has 14 residues. CDR3 protein: CASSIGGTTYPTIF. CDR3 DNA sequence: TGTGCCAGTAGTATAGGAGGGACAACGTACCCCACAATCTTC. Looking up the rest from reference TRBV19 and TRBJ1-2 gives the full variable domain: DGGITQSPKYLFRKEGQNVTLSCEQNLNHDAMYWYRQDPGQGLRLIYYSQIVNDFQKGDIAEGYSVSREKKESFPLTVTSAQKNPTAFYLCASSIGGTTYPTIFGSGTRLTVV.

V gene TRBV4-1 combines with J gene TRBJ1-4; weak D call: TRBD1 (5 bases). The CDR3 is 16 amino acids. V was pared by 2 bases and J by 8 bases, with 18 bases between. Germline loops: CDR1 MGHRA, CDR2 YSYEKL. CDR3 coding DNA: TGCGCCAGCAGCCAATTGGGTCAGGGTAGTACAGAAAAACTGTTTTTT. This gives the protein CASSQLGQGSTEKLFF.

This sequence joins TRBV19 and TRBJ2-6, with a tentative D call TRBD2 (5 bases). There are 16 residues in the CDR3. The ends were cut back, 3 bases at V and 0 bases at J, with 9 bases in the middle. The germline V gene has CDR1 LNHDA and CDR2 SQIVND (reference sequence). CDR3 in DNA: TGTGCCAGTAGTATGTGGGAGAGCTCTGGGGCCAACGTCCTGACTTTC. Its protein is CASSMWESSGANVLTF.

This chain links TRBV6-5 with TRBJ2-2; 7 nucleotides align to TRBD2. CDR3 length: 16 residues. With V trimmed by 0 bases and J by 2 bases, 3 bases remained unmatched. Germline loops: CDR1 MNHEY, CDR2 SVGAGI. The CDR3 DNA reads TGTGCCAGCAGTTACTCGAGCGGGGCTAACACCGGGGAGCTGTTTTTT. It is translated as CASSYSSGANTGELFF.

The V and J genes are TRBV2 and TRBJ1-1, with D perhaps TRBD1 (5 bases). The CDR3 contains 13 residues. Trimming cost V 3 bases and J 7 bases, with 12 bases left between them. Germline V lookup: CDR1 SNHLY, CDR2 FYNNEI. CDR3 sequence (DNA): TGTGCCAGCAGTGACGGAGGGGTGGGTGAAGCTTTCTTT. Protein: CASSDGGVGEAFF.

The chain is built from TRBV28 and TRBJ1-2; 7 positions agree with TRBD1. The junction had 11 bases not matched to a gene; V was cut back by 5 bases and J by 8 bases. Germline V gene lookup returns CDR1 MDHEN and CDR2 SYDVKM. The CDR3 runs to 14 residues. As DNA, the CDR3 is TGTGCCAGCAGTCCCAGGGGGAGGCTGGGCGGCTACACCTTC. It translates to CASSPRGRLGGYTF.

The chain recombines TRBV4-3 with TRBJ2-7, with unresolved D. CDR1 is LGHNA and CDR2 is YSLEER in the germline V gene. Trimming stripped 1 base from V and 2 bases from J, with 15 bases between. The CDR3 is 16 amino acids. The CDR3 sequence is CASSQGKDTVTYEQYF. As DNA, the CDR3 is TGCGCCAGCAGCCAAGGAAAAGACACCGTCACCTACGAGCAGTACTTC.

The chain links TRBV7-2 to TRBJ1-3; D perhaps matches TRBD1 (5 bases). The ends were cut back, 7 bases at V and 1 base at J, with 14 bases in the middle. The germline V gene has CDR1 SGHTA and CDR2 FQGNSA. CDR3 size: 15 residues. CDR3 sequence (DNA): TGTGCCAGCACCACGACCCCAGGGTCTGGAAACACCATATATTTT. Its protein product is CASTTTPGSGNTIYF.

This clone has only one observation. The rearrangement links TRBV4-1 to TRBJ2-7, with D perhaps TRBD2 (6 bases). The CDR3 runs to 15 residues. Germline CDR1 is MGHRA and CDR2 is YSYEKL. V dropped 1 base and J dropped 4 bases, with 14 bases sitting between them. CDR3 DNA: TGCGCCAGCAGCCAAGCCCAAAGTAGCGGATACGAGCAGTACTTC. It encodes CASSQAQSSGYEQYF.

The CDR3 coding sequence is TGTGCCACCCCCAATCAGACCCAGCCGGGACAGAAAAAAGCCTACGAGCAGTACTTC. Translation gives CATPNQTQPGQKKAYEQYF. The chain carries TRBV21-1 and TRBJ2-7; whether TRBD1, the table's D call, matches the DNA was not checked. TRBV21-1 corresponds to a pseudogene. CDR3 length equals 19 residues.

The V gene is TRBV5-5, the J gene TRBJ2-5; the match to TRBD2 covers 7 bases. The V and J ends lost 0 bases and 1 base, in that order; junction bases with no gene match: 6. The CDR3 covers 16 residues. CDR1 is SGHKS and CDR2 is YYEKEE in the germline V gene (reference sequence). In nucleotides, the CDR3 is TGTGCCAGCAGCTTGGGCCTAGCGGAGTCCCAAGAGACCCAGTACTTC. Amino acid sequence: CASSLGLAESQETQYF.

This clone was counted once. The gene calls are TRBV5-1 and TRBJ2-1, with 14 bases matching TRBD2. Looked up from germline, CDR1 is SGHRS and CDR2 is YFSETQ. There are 16 residues in the CDR3. The J segment lost 7 bases and the V segment lost 3 bases, leaving 6 bases of the junction unmatched. The CDR3 coding sequence is TGCGCCAGCAGCTACCTCGGGACTAGCGGGAGTAATGAGCAGTTCTTC. Protein: CASSYLGTSGSNEQFF.